This T cell receptor (beta chain) was sequenced during a study of blood T cell repertoires in COVID-19. The CDR3 spans 18 residues. Germline V lookup: CDR1 LGHDT, CDR2 YNNKEL (reference sequence). Trimming took off 1 base at V and 0 bases at J, with 13 bases between the two ends. Libraries were prepared by immunoSEQ multiplex PCR; TCRdb keeps only in-frame clonotypes and omits some of them. Of some 220,000 clones listed, about 80% were seen once; the top ten hold about 1.3%. The genes are TRBV3-1 (or the pseudogene TRBV3-2) and TRBJ1-6; D is possibly TRBD1 (6 bases). Sequencing input: PBMCs or T cells enriched from blood (not recorded which). The source is a woman between 40 and 55 years old with acute COVID-19. The CDR3 bases are TGTGCCAGCAGCCAAGGTAACAGGGCGAGCTCCTATAATTCACCCCTCCACTTT. Protein: CASSQGNRASSYNSPLHF.